This TCR beta chain was obtained from a study of blood T cell repertoires in COVID-19. TCRdb's table, derived via immunoSEQ multiplex PCR, lists solely in-frame clones and lacks some. Counted here are more than 90,000 clones, 60% to 85% occurring once; the ten biggest clones make up around a tenth. This CDR3 is 12 amino acids long. The V gene end was trimmed by 8 bases and the J gene end by 4 bases; junction bases not matched to a gene: 3. CDR1 is SEHNR, CDR2 FQNEAQ, per germline (reference sequence). This clone was seen a single time. The sequencing sample was made of peripheral blood. The TCR sequence derives from an elderly woman with acute or convalescent COVID-19. J is TRBJ1-2 and V is TRBV7-9; 8 bases line up with TRBD1. The CDR3 reads CASGQGIYGYTF. In DNA form, the CDR3 reads TGTGCCAGCGGACAGGGAATCTATGGCTACACCTTC.